This T cell receptor beta chain was found in a study of identifying expanded T cells in peripheral blood. Generated by immunoSEQ multiplex PCR, the TCRdb table keeps only in-frame clones and is missing some. Among just over 90,000 clones listed, roughly 90% were seen once. The CDR3 spans 15 residues. Germline trimming cut 4 bases from V and 3 bases from J; bases unmatched to any gene: 3. CDR1 and CDR2 from the germline V gene are SGDLS and YYNGEE. The TCR sequence derives from a person aged 18-69 years in good health. The sample consisted of blood. The rearrangement joins TRBV9 to TRBJ2-3, with 12 bases fitting TRBD2. The CDR3 DNA follows: TGTGCCAGCAGCTCCGGACTAGCGGGGACAGATACGCAGTATTTT. This codes for CASSSGLAGTDTQYF.